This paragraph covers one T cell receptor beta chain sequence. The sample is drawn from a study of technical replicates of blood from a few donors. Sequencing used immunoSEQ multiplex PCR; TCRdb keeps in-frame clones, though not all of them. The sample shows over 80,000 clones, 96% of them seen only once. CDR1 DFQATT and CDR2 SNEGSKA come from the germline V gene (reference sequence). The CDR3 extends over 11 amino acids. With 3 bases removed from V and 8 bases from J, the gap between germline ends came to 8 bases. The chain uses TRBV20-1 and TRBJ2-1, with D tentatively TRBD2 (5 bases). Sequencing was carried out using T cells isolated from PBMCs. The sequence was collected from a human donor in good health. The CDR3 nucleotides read TGCAGTGCTAGGGACTCCTATGAGCAGTTCTTC. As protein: CSARDSYEQFF.